Listed below are T cell receptor beta chains from one sample, sequenced in a study of beta chain features in type 1 diabetes. Clones were sequenced by immunoSEQ multiplex PCR, and TCRdb holds only the in-frame ones, with some missing. The sample yields approximately 240,000 clones, roughly 17% seen once. Input material: naive CD4+ T cells from blood. The receptors here all came from a man younger than 45 with type 1 diabetes. CDR3s include the opening cysteine and the closing phenylalanine or tryptophan. The D gene is left open where the match is weak. A row's size may be missing; if present it is once, few, many or a size class.

clone_size: .; v_call: TRBV27; d_call: .; j_call: TRBJ2-5; cdr3_nt: TGTGCCAGCAGTTTGGCCCGGACCACAGCGGAGACCCAGTACTTC; cdr3_aa: CASSLARTTAETQYF
clone_size: .; v_call: TRBV5-1; d_call: .; j_call: TRBJ2-5; cdr3_nt: TGCGCCAGCAGCTTCTACCAAGAGACCCAGTACTTC; cdr3_aa: CASSFYQETQYF
clone_size: .; v_call: TRBV7-2; d_call: .; j_call: TRBJ2-1; cdr3_nt: TGTGCCAGCAGGATGAGGGCCAATGAGCAGTTCTTC; cdr3_aa: CASRMRANEQFF
clone_size: few; v_call: TRBV29-1; d_call: .; j_call: TRBJ1-2; cdr3_nt: TGCAGCGTTGATGGCGCGGGCCTTGGTGGCTACACCTTC; cdr3_aa: CSVDGAGLGGYTF
clone_size: .; v_call: TRBV23-1; d_call: TRBD2; j_call: TRBJ2-3; cdr3_nt: TGCGCCAGCCGTTCCCGGGGGGTAAACACAGATACGCAGTATTTT; cdr3_aa: CASRSRGVNTDTQYF
clone_size: few; v_call: TRBV28; d_call: TRBD1; j_call: TRBJ2-4; cdr3_nt: TGTGCCAGCAGGAAAACAGGGGAAGCCAAAAACATTCAGTACTTC; cdr3_aa: CASRKTGEAKNIQYF
clone_size: few; v_call: TRBV28; d_call: .; j_call: TRBJ2-7; cdr3_nt: TGTGCCAGCAGTTGGAGATCCTACGAGCAGTACTTC; cdr3_aa: CASSWRSYEQYF
clone_size: .; v_call: TRBV30; d_call: TRBD1; j_call: TRBJ1-2; cdr3_nt: TGTGCCTGGAGTCGGGTAAACTTCGGGACAGCCTATGGCTACACCTTC; cdr3_aa: CAWSRVNFGTAYGYTF
clone_size: few; v_call: TRBV10-3; d_call: .; j_call: TRBJ2-5; cdr3_nt: TGTGCCACCCGCCAAGAAGGAGAGACCCAGTACTTC; cdr3_aa: CATRQEGETQYF
clone_size: .; v_call: TRBV29-1; d_call: TRBD1; j_call: TRBJ1-2; cdr3_nt: TGCAGCGTTGATCGGCAGGGGGCAGTCTATGGCTACACCTTC; cdr3_aa: CSVDRQGAVYGYTF
clone_size: .; v_call: TRBV30; d_call: TRBD2; j_call: TRBJ2-2; cdr3_nt: TGTGCCTGGAGCGACAGCGGGAGCAGTTTGGCCGGGGAGCTGTTTTTT; cdr3_aa: CAWSDSGSSLAGELFF
clone_size: .; v_call: TRBV5-4; d_call: .; j_call: TRBJ2-7; cdr3_nt: TGTGCCAGCAGCTTGGACTCCGGCGTGCAGTACTTC; cdr3_aa: CASSLDSGVQYF
clone_size: .; v_call: TRBV30; d_call: TRBD2; j_call: TRBJ2-7; cdr3_nt: TGTGCCTGGAGGGACGGACTAGCGGGAGTATGGGGCGAGCAGTACTTC; cdr3_aa: CAWRDGLAGVWGEQYF
clone_size: .; v_call: TRBV7-9; d_call: .; j_call: TRBJ2-6; cdr3_nt: TGTGCCAGCAGCTTAGGCCTGGCGCCGTTGGCTGGGGCCAACGTCCTGACTTTC; cdr3_aa: CASSLGLAPLAGANVLTF
clone_size: .; v_call: TRBV10-3; d_call: TRBD1; j_call: TRBJ1-4; cdr3_nt: TGTGCCATCAGGGACAGGGAGCACGAAAAACTGTTTTTT; cdr3_aa: CAIRDREHEKLFF
clone_size: .; v_call: TRBV5-1; d_call: .; j_call: TRBJ2-7; cdr3_nt: TGCGCCAGCAGCCGGGGTAGTAGTGTGGCCTACGAGCAGTACTTC; cdr3_aa: CASSRGSSVAYEQYF
clone_size: few; v_call: TRBV18; d_call: TRBD1; j_call: TRBJ2-3; cdr3_nt: TGTGCCAGCTCACATCCCCAGGGGGCTAATACAGATACGCAGTATTTT; cdr3_aa: CASSHPQGANTDTQYF
clone_size: .; v_call: TRBV10-3; d_call: .; j_call: TRBJ2-3; cdr3_nt: TGTGCCATCAGGGAGGCCACAGATACGCAGTATTTT; cdr3_aa: CAIREATDTQYF
clone_size: .; v_call: TRBV4-1; d_call: .; j_call: TRBJ2-6; cdr3_nt: TGCGCCAGCAGCCAAGCACCTACTGGGGCCAACGTCCTGACTTTC; cdr3_aa: CASSQAPTGANVLTF
clone_size: .; v_call: TRBV18; d_call: .; j_call: TRBJ2-5; cdr3_nt: TGTGCCAGCTCACCACCTGGGAATAGGGGGCAAGAGACCCAGTACTTC; cdr3_aa: CASSPPGNRGQETQYF
clone_size: few; v_call: TRBV30; d_call: .; j_call: TRBJ2-2; cdr3_nt: TGTGCCTGGAGTGTAGGGGGTTCCGGGGAGCTGTTTTTT; cdr3_aa: CAWSVGGSGELFF
clone_size: .; v_call: TRBV6-6; d_call: .; j_call: TRBJ2-7; cdr3_nt: TGTGCCAGCAGTTCCCGATACGAGCAGTACTTC; cdr3_aa: CASSSRYEQYF
clone_size: few; v_call: TRBV7-3; d_call: .; j_call: TRBJ2-5; cdr3_nt: TGTGCCAGCAGCTTAACGTCGGGGGAGACCCAGTACTTC; cdr3_aa: CASSLTSGETQYF
clone_size: .; v_call: TRBV27; d_call: .; j_call: TRBJ2-1; cdr3_nt: TGTGCCAGCAGTTTACTAGCGCTCTCATCCTACAATGAGCAGTTCTTC; cdr3_aa: CASSLLALSSYNEQFF
clone_size: .; v_call: TRBV30; d_call: TRBD2; j_call: TRBJ2-7; cdr3_nt: TGTGCCTGGAGCGCGGGACTAGCAACCGAGCAGTACTTC; cdr3_aa: CAWSAGLATEQYF
clone_size: .; v_call: TRBV5-1; d_call: .; j_call: TRBJ2-1; cdr3_nt: TGCGCCAGCAGCATCGGGGGCTCCTACAATGAGCAGTTCTTC; cdr3_aa: CASSIGGSYNEQFF
clone_size: .; v_call: TRBV18; d_call: .; j_call: TRBJ2-3; cdr3_nt: TGTGCCAGCTCACCGAGGACAGACAGCAAGGGTACGCAGTATTTT; cdr3_aa: CASSPRTDSKGTQYF
clone_size: .; v_call: TRBV20-1; d_call: .; j_call: TRBJ2-3; cdr3_nt: TGCAGTGTTCCTCCTCCTGATACGCAGTATTTT; cdr3_aa: CSVPPPDTQYF
clone_size: few; v_call: TRBV29-1; d_call: .; j_call: TRBJ1-1; cdr3_nt: TGCAGCGTTGAAGGGATTCTCAACACTGAAGCTTTCTTT; cdr3_aa: CSVEGILNTEAFF
clone_size: few; v_call: TRBV14; d_call: .; j_call: TRBJ2-1; cdr3_nt: TGTGCCAGCGAGAAAGGAAATGAGCAGTTCTTC; cdr3_aa: CASEKGNEQFF
clone_size: .; v_call: TRBV20-1; d_call: .; j_call: TRBJ2-3; cdr3_nt: TGCAGTCCCCCAGATACGCAGTATTTT; cdr3_aa: CSPPDTQYF
clone_size: few; v_call: TRBV11-2; d_call: .; j_call: TRBJ1-1; cdr3_nt: TGTGCCAGCAGCTCTCACCTGAACACTGAAGCTTTCTTT; cdr3_aa: CASSSHLNTEAFF
clone_size: few; v_call: TRBV5-1; d_call: .; j_call: TRBJ1-2; cdr3_nt: TGCGCCAGCAGCTTGCGGTCGAGGGGCCCAGCTAACTATGGCTACACCTTC; cdr3_aa: CASSLRSRGPANYGYTF
clone_size: .; v_call: TRBV10-3; d_call: TRBD1; j_call: TRBJ2-7; cdr3_nt: TGTGCCATCAGTCGGACAGGCCGCTCCTACGAGCAGTACTTC; cdr3_aa: CAISRTGRSYEQYF
clone_size: .; v_call: TRBV7-2; d_call: TRBD2; j_call: TRBJ2-4; cdr3_nt: TGTGCCAGCAGCTTAGCGCTAGCGGTGGACATTCAGTACTTC; cdr3_aa: CASSLALAVDIQYF
clone_size: few; v_call: TRBV2; d_call: .; j_call: TRBJ2-1; cdr3_nt: TGTGCCAGCACCCTAGCGAATGAGCAGTTCTTC; cdr3_aa: CASTLANEQFF
clone_size: .; v_call: TRBV2; d_call: TRBD1; j_call: TRBJ2-7; cdr3_nt: TGTGCCAGCAGTCGTGGGACAGGGTCCTACGAGCAGTACTTC; cdr3_aa: CASSRGTGSYEQYF
clone_size: few; v_call: TRBV4-1; d_call: TRBD2; j_call: TRBJ2-7; cdr3_nt: TGCGCCAGCAGCCAAGGGACTAGCGGGTCCACCTACGAGCAGTACTTC; cdr3_aa: CASSQGTSGSTYEQYF
clone_size: few; v_call: TRBV13; d_call: TRBD1; j_call: TRBJ2-1; cdr3_nt: TGTGCCAGCAGCCGTCCCGGGACAGGGGCCAACTCCTACAATGAGCAGTTCTTC; cdr3_aa: CASSRPGTGANSYNEQFF
clone_size: .; v_call: TRBV30; d_call: TRBD2; j_call: TRBJ2-7; cdr3_nt: TGTGCCTGGGCTCGGGAGGGCTTATACGAGCAGTACTTC; cdr3_aa: CAWAREGLYEQYF
clone_size: few; v_call: TRBV7-9; d_call: .; j_call: TRBJ1-1; cdr3_nt: TGTGCCAGCAGCCCAAGGGCTCCTGAAGGGGGGACTGAAGCTTTCTTT; cdr3_aa: CASSPRAPEGGTEAFF
clone_size: few; v_call: TRBV7-2; d_call: .; j_call: TRBJ2-5; cdr3_nt: TGTGCCAGCAGCCCAGCCCGAGCTAGGGAGACCCAGTACTTC; cdr3_aa: CASSPARARETQYF
clone_size: few; v_call: TRBV30; d_call: .; j_call: TRBJ1-5; cdr3_nt: TGTGCCTGGGGAATACATAGCAATCAGCCCCAGCATTTT; cdr3_aa: CAWGIHSNQPQHF
clone_size: few; v_call: TRBV18; d_call: TRBD1; j_call: TRBJ2-3; cdr3_nt: TGTGCCAGCTCACCTGGGACAGGGCATTCAGATACGCAGTATTTT; cdr3_aa: CASSPGTGHSDTQYF
clone_size: .; v_call: TRBV14; d_call: .; j_call: TRBJ2-3; cdr3_nt: TGTGCCAGCAGCCTGTCCGAGGCAGATACGCAGTATTTT; cdr3_aa: CASSLSEADTQYF
clone_size: few; v_call: TRBV7-9; d_call: .; j_call: TRBJ2-3; cdr3_nt: TGTGCCTCCAGCCAGGCGGATACGCAGTATTTT; cdr3_aa: CASSQADTQYF
clone_size: .; v_call: TRBV19; d_call: .; j_call: TRBJ2-3; cdr3_nt: TGTGCCAGTCATAAGAAGAAGGCGTATTCAGATACGCAGTATTTT; cdr3_aa: CASHKKKAYSDTQYF
clone_size: .; v_call: TRBV29-1; d_call: .; j_call: TRBJ2-5; cdr3_nt: TGCAGCGGCACCACGGGAGAAGAGACCCAGTACTTC; cdr3_aa: CSGTTGEETQYF
clone_size: .; v_call: TRBV7-2; d_call: .; j_call: TRBJ2-3; cdr3_nt: TGTGCCAGCCGAGTACGGGGTCCGCAGTATTTT; cdr3_aa: CASRVRGPQYF
clone_size: .; v_call: TRBV29-1; d_call: TRBD1; j_call: TRBJ2-3; cdr3_nt: TGCAGCGTTGCTCGGCTTCAGGGGGTGGGGAACACAGATACGCAGTATTTT; cdr3_aa: CSVARLQGVGNTDTQYF
clone_size: few; v_call: TRBV6-5; d_call: .; j_call: TRBJ2-7; cdr3_nt: TGTGCCAGCAGCTGGGCTAGGGCCTCCTACGAGCAGTACTTC; cdr3_aa: CASSWARASYEQYF
clone_size: few; v_call: TRBV7-9; d_call: .; j_call: TRBJ2-7; cdr3_nt: TGTGCCAGCAGCTTAGCGCTCAGGGTGGACCCGAACGAGCAGTACTTC; cdr3_aa: CASSLALRVDPNEQYF
clone_size: .; v_call: TRBV2; d_call: .; j_call: TRBJ2-2; cdr3_nt: TGTGCCAGCTACCCCTGGGGACTGGAGGGGAGCGGGGAGCTGTTTTTT; cdr3_aa: CASYPWGLEGSGELFF
clone_size: .; v_call: TRBV13; d_call: .; j_call: TRBJ1-2; cdr3_nt: TGTGCCAGCAGCTTATTCATGGGGACCTATGGCTACACCTTC; cdr3_aa: CASSLFMGTYGYTF
clone_size: .; v_call: TRBV11-2; d_call: TRBD2; j_call: TRBJ2-1; cdr3_nt: TGTGCCAGCAGCTTAAGACTAGCGGAGCCTTACAATGAGCAGTTCTTC; cdr3_aa: CASSLRLAEPYNEQFF